The next 23 T cell receptor beta chains were all read from a single sample in a study of T cells in Graves' hyperthyroidism and ophthalmopathy. TCR beta CDR3 regions were amplified from RNA transcripts. The HTBI primer set served for first-round RT-PCR of the TCR CDR3. TCRdb itself ran the multiplex PCR reads through MiXCR, one entry per CDR3 protein. This table holds around 240,000 distinct CDR3 sequences, roughly 15% found once. Sample: blood. These receptors were collected from a woman aged 40-49 years with Graves' hyperthyroidism that later progressed to Graves' ophthalmopathy.

There are many counts of this clonotype. V and J are TRBV7-8 and TRBJ2-5; possibly TRBD2 for D (6 bases). V was clipped by 5 bases and J by 0 bases, with 10 bases between them. Germline V CDR1 and CDR2: SGHVS, FQNEAQ. The CDR3 length is 14 residues. CDR3 sequence reads: CASSQGTYQETQYF. In nucleotides, the CDR3 is TGTGCCAGCAGCCAAGGGACTTACCAAGAGACCCAGTACTTC.

The sample holds many counts of this clonotype. The chain combines TRBV28 with TRBJ1-1; 7 bases map to TRBD1. This CDR3 has 15 amino acids. The germline gives CDR1 MDHEN, CDR2 SYDVKM. The J segment lost 0 bases and the V segment lost 4 bases, leaving 5 bases of the junction unmatched. The CDR3 DNA follows: TGTGCCAGCAGTTCTCCGAGGGGGCTGAACACTGAAGCTTTCTTT. Encoded protein: CASSSPRGLNTEAFF.

This chain connects TRBV20-1 to TRBJ1-5; no firm D call. Germline values: CDR1 DFQATT, CDR2 SNEGSKA (reference sequence). The CDR3 consists of 12 residues. V was pared by 3 bases and J by 2 bases, with 5 bases between. CDR3 in DNA: TGCAGTGCTAGGCCGGGCAATCAGCCCCAGCATTTT. Translating gives CSARPGNQPQHF.

This clonotype was seen repeatedly, ten times or more. The gene calls are TRBV5-4 and TRBJ2-3; 8 nucleotides align to TRBD2. This CDR3 has 16 residues. CDR1 is SGHNT, CDR2 YYREEE, per germline (reference sequence). The J segment lost 0 bases and the V segment lost 4 bases, leaving 7 bases of the junction unmatched. The CDR3 DNA is TGTGCCAGCAGCCGCGTACTAGCGGCTAGCACAGATACGCAGTATTTT. Protein sequence: CASSRVLAASTDTQYF.

This chain links TRBV7-9 with TRBJ2-7; no reliable D call. The V end lost 7 bases, the J end lost 0 bases, and 16 bases lay between the germline ends. This CDR3 is built from 15 residues. Germline V gene sequence: CDR1 SEHNR, CDR2 FQNEAQ (reference sequence). For the CDR3, the DNA is TGTGCCAGCACGGGTCCGCTCCCGAGCTCCTACGAGCAGTACTTC. Translation: CASTGPLPSSYEQYF.

This clonotype has ten or more counts. The chain uses TRBV5-6 and TRBJ2-1, with 10 bases aligning to TRBD2. Germline V CDR1 and CDR2: SGHDT, YYEEEE. J lost 7 bases, V lost 4 bases, and 14 bases had no gene match. The CDR3 is made up of 17 amino acids. The CDR3: CASSLPLLAGVGNEQFF. The CDR3 DNA follows: TGTGCCAGCAGCCTTCCTCTTCTAGCGGGAGTCGGGAATGAGCAGTTCTTC.

In this sample, this clonotype turned up many times. The CDR3 reads CASSYSGGNQPQHF. The CDR3 nucleotides are TGTGCCAGCAGTTACTCGGGAGGTAATCAGCCCCAGCATTTT. The rearrangement links TRBV6-6 to TRBJ1-5; no clear D. Trimming cost V 0 bases and J 4 bases, with 7 bases left between them. This CDR3 has 14 residues. Germline CDR1 is MNHNY and CDR2 is SVGAGI (reference sequence).

This clonotype has at least ten counts. The V gene is TRBV30, the J gene TRBJ1-1; D remains unclear. V lost 0 bases, J lost 0 bases, and 5 bases lay in between. CDR3 size: 13 residues. Looked up from germline, CDR1 is GTSNPN and CDR2 is SVGIG (reference sequence). CDR3 bases: TGTGCCTGGAGTGTAGGCGTGAACACTGAAGCTTTCTTT. Translating it yields CAWSVGVNTEAFF.

The J gene is TRBJ2-1, the V gene TRBV6-1, with 8 positions matching TRBD1. The V gene end was trimmed by 4 bases and the J gene end by 6 bases; junction bases not matched to a gene: 8. Germline V lookup: CDR1 MNHNS, CDR2 SASEGT. The CDR3 runs to 15 residues. The CDR3 region is CASSATRTGFNEQFF. The CDR3, as DNA: TGTGCCAGCAGTGCCACCCGGACAGGGTTCAATGAGCAGTTCTTC.

A remark on this clonotype: A junction boundary mismatches the germline segment, possibly from a read error. The J gene is TRBJ1-5, the V gene TRBV20-1, with D possibly TRBD1 on 6 matching bases. The length of the CDR3 is 14 residues. Germline-derived CDR1 and CDR2 are DFQATT and SNEGSKA (reference sequence). CDR3 DNA: TGCAGCGCTAGTAGGGGGATGAGCGATCAGCCCCAGCATTTT. It translates to CSASRGMSDQPQHF.

This clonotype was seen many times. CDR3 residues: CSASRDMNTEAFF. The CDR3 DNA reads as TGCAGTGCTAGCCGGGACATGAACACTGAAGCTTTCTTT. The chain is built from TRBV20-1 and TRBJ1-1; D might be TRBD1 (6 bases). The CDR3 totals 13 residues. Per germline, CDR1 DFQATT and CDR2 SNEGSKA (reference sequence). Trimming removed 3 bases at V and 0 bases at J, with 8 bases between.

This clonotype was seen more than once but under ten times. This may be a read error, as it is one base from a much larger clone. The J gene is TRBJ1-1, the V gene TRBV19, with TRBD1 as a possible D gene (6 bases). V was pared by 5 bases and J by 4 bases, with 14 bases between. In germline, CDR1 is LNHDA, CDR2 SQIVND (reference sequence). This CDR3 is 14 amino acids long. The CDR3 region is CASSFVQGATEAFF. The CDR3 DNA follows: TGTGCCAGTAGTTTTGTACAGGGAGCCACTGAAGCTTTCTTT.

In its sample, this clonotype was seen many times. V usage is TRBV12-3 or TRBV12-4 and J usage is TRBJ2-1; 8 nucleotides agree with TRBD2. The trim removed 9 bases at V and 5 bases at J, leaving 9 bases unmatched. The CDR3 is 14 amino acids. The CDR3 nucleotides read TGTGCCAGTAGCGGGAAAAGGGAGGACAATGAGCAGTTCTTC. This sequence encodes CASSGKREDNEQFF.

This clonotype was picked up many times. The CDR3 coding sequence is TGCAGTGCTAGATATGTTGCGGGAGTAAATACGCAGTATTTT. This gives the protein CSARYVAGVNTQYF. The genes are TRBV20-1 and TRBJ2-3, with 7 bases that match TRBD2. V shed 2 bases, J shed 7 bases, and the junction held 9 bases outside the gene matches. Germline lookup yields CDR1 DFQATT and CDR2 SNEGSKA (reference sequence). The CDR3 is 14 amino acids.

This clonotype has ten or more counts. CDR3 region: CASSPTSTSTDTQYF. In DNA form, the CDR3 reads TGTGCCAGCAGCCCCACAAGTACCAGCACAGATACGCAGTATTTT. The V gene is TRBV3-1, the J gene TRBJ2-3; D is unclear. V was shortened by 4 bases and J by 0 bases, with 11 bases between the two germline ends. The CDR3 spans 15 residues. CDR1 and CDR2 from the germline V gene are LGHDT and YNNKEL (reference sequence).

A few counts support this clonotype. The chain is built from TRBV5-6 and TRBJ1-5; no clear D gene. Looked up from germline, CDR1 is SGHDT and CDR2 is YYEEEE. V was shortened by 0 bases and J by 5 bases, with 12 bases between the two germline ends. The CDR3 runs to 15 residues. The CDR3, as DNA: TGTGCCAGCAGCTTGGCTTCGGGATGGGATCAGCCCCAGCATTTT. Translated: CASSLASGWDQPQHF.

Regarding this clonotype: A single base separates this from a much larger clone, so it may be a read error. The CDR3 reads CANSPGEGTEAFF. DNA for the CDR3: TGTGCCAACTCACCTGGGGAAGGCACTGAAGCTTTCTTT. The V call is TRBV18, the J call TRBJ1-1; D gene uncertain. The CDR3 runs to 13 residues. Germline V gene lookup returns CDR1 KGHSH and CDR2 LQKENI.

This clonotype was seen at least ten times. The V and J genes are TRBV3-1 and TRBJ2-3; D not certain. CDR1 is LGHDT, CDR2 YNNKEL, per germline (reference sequence). The CDR3 length is 14 residues. Deletions cut 2 bases from V and 1 base from J, with 7 bases between. CDR3 in DNA: TGTGCCAGCAGCCAACCGATGGGCACAGATACGCAGTATTTT. Translated: CASSQPMGTDTQYF.

This clonotype was detected many times. The chain is built from TRBV6-5 and TRBJ1-1, with D uncertain. Germline V gene data show CDR1 as MNHEY and CDR2 as SVGAGI. The CDR3 covers 13 residues. V was shortened by 0 bases and J by 0 bases, with 2 bases between the two germline ends. Here the CDR3 DNA reads TGTGCCAGCAGTTACTCTATGAACACTGAAGCTTTCTTT. This gives the protein CASSYSMNTEAFF.

With regard to this clonotype: A read error may explain this, as a much larger clone is one base away. J is TRBJ1-3 and V is TRBV12-3 or TRBV12-4; D uncertain. CDR3 length: 15 residues. Trimming removed 5 bases at V and 0 bases at J, with 11 bases between. As DNA, the CDR3 is TGTGCCAGCAGTCTGACACTTTGCTCTGGAAACACCATATATTTT. Translated: CASSLTLCSGNTIYF.

This clonotype was found many times. The chain joins TRBV7-9 to TRBJ2-1; TRBD2 aligns across 11 bases. Germline lookup yields CDR1 SEHNR and CDR2 FQNEAQ (reference sequence). The CDR3 runs to 16 residues. The V gene end was trimmed by 5 bases and the J gene end by 6 bases; junction bases not matched to a gene: 9. The CDR3 DNA is TGTGCCAGCAGCCCCGGACTGGGGACTAGCGGCAATGAGCAGTTCTTC. Translation: CASSPGLGTSGNEQFF.

This clonotype was observed at least ten times. The gene calls are TRBV9 and TRBJ2-5, with 12 bases that match TRBD2. CDR1 and CDR2 from the germline V gene are SGDLS and YYNGEE. V lost 0 bases and J lost 4; bases outside the gene matches: 4. The CDR3 sequence is 16 residues long. CDR3 in amino acids: CASSVETSGSGETQYF. In nucleotides, the CDR3 is TGTGCCAGCAGCGTAGAGACTAGCGGGAGTGGAGAGACCCAGTACTTC.

This clonotype was counted ten times or more. J is TRBJ1-2 and V is TRBV12-3 or TRBV12-4, with D perhaps TRBD1 (6 bases). This CDR3 spans 13 amino acids. Between the trimmed V and J ends, which lost 1 base and 6 bases, there was a span of 9 bases. CDR3 DNA: TGTGCCAGCAGTTTAGAGGGGGTGAATGGCTACACCTTC. This codes for CASSLEGVNGYTF.